The clone carrying this T cell receptor (beta chain) was counted a few times. The gene symbols are mouse symbols. The read gets to within 4 residues of the CDR3 end, and the germline J gene fills in the rest. Other DNA sequences in the same sample also yield this CDR3. This entry is derived from a study of CD8+ T cells in alopecia areata. RNA extraction and reverse transcription yielded cDNA as sequencing template. Data came from immunoSEQ multiplex PCR; TCRdb stores just in-frame clones and leaves some out. In total the sample includes about 270,000 clones, none of them seen once. Sorting used CD4, CD8alpha, NKG2D, NKG2ACE and other markers on pooled cutaneous lymph node cells. Germline V CDR1 and CDR2: NSQYPW, LRSPGD (reference sequence). The CDR3 is made up of 15 amino acids. The ends lost 4 bases at V and 1 base at J; junction bases unmatched: 1.

The rearrangement joins TRBV1 to TRBJ2-1, with 10 bases identical to TRBD2. Sequencing input: CD4+ T cells sorted from a lymph node. The receptor was isolated from a C3H/HeJ mouse with alopecia areata. The strain's MHC: H2-k. The part of the CDR3 DNA that was read is TGCACCTGCAGTGAGACTGGGGGGAACTATGCT. Protein sequence: CTCSETGGNYA. The full CDR3 protein is CTCSETGGNYAEQFF.